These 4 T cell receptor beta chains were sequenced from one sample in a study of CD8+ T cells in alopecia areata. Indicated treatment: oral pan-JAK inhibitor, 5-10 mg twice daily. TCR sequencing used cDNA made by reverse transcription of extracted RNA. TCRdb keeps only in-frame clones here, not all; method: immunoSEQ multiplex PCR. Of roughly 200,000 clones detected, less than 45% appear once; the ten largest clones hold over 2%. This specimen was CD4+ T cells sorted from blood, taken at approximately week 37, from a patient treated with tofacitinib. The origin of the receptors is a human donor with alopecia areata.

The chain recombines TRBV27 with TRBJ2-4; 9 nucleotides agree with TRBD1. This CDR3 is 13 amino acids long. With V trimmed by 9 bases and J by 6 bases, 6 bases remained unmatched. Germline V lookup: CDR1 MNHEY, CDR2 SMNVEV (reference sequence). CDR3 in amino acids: CASQGTGRNIQYF. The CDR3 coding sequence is TGTGCCAGTCAAGGGACAGGGAGAAACATTCAGTACTTC.

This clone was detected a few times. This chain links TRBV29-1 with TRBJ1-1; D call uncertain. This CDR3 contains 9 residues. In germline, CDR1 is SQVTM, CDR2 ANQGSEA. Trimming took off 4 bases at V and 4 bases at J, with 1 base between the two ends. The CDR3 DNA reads TGCAGCGTTGGCACTGAAGCTTTCTTT. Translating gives CSVGTEAFF.

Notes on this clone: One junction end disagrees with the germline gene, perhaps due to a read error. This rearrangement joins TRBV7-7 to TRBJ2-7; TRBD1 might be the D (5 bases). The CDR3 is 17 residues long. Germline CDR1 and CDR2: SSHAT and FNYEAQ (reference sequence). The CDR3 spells CASSFRIRGLSSYEQYF. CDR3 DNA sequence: TGTGCTAGCAGCTTTCGGATAAGGGGCTTAAGCTCCTACGAGCAGTACTTC.

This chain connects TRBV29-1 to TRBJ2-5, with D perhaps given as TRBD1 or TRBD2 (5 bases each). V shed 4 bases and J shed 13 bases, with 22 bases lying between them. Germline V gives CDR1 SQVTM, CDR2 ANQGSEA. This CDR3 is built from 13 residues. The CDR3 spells CSVVGSGRQNWYF. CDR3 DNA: TGCAGCGTTGTAGGTTCGGGACGGCAAAACTGGTACTTC. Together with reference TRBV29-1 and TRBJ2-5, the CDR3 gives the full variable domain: SAVISQKPSRDICQRGTSLTIQCQVDSQVTMMFWYRQQPGQSLTLIATANQGSEATYESGFVIDKFPISRPNLTFSTLTVSNMSPEDSSIYLCSVVGSGRQNWYFGPGTRLLVL.